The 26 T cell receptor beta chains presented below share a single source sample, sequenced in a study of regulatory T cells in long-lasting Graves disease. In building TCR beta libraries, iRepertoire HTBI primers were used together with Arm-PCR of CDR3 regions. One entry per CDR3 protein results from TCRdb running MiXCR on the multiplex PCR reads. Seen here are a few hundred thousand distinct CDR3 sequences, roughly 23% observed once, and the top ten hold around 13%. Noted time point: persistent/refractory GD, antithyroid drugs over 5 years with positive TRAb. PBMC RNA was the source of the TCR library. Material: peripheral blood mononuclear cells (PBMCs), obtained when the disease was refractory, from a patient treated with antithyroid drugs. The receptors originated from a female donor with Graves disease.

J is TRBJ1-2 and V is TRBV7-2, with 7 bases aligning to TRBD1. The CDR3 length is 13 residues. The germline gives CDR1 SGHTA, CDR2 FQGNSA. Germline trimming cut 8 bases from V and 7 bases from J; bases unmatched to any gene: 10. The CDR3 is CASPLTGLGGYTF. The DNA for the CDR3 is TGTGCCAGCCCACTGACAGGGTTAGGTGGCTACACCTTC.

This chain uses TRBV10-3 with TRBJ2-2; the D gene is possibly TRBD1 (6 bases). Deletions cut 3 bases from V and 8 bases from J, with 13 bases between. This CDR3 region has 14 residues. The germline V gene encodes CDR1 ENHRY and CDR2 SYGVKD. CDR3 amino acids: CAISEWDTKGELFF. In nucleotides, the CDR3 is TGTGCCATCAGTGAATGGGACACCAAAGGGGAGCTGTTTTTT.

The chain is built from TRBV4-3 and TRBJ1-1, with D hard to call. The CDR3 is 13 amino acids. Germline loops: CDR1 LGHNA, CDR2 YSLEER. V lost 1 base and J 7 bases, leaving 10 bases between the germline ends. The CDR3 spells CASSQAAGFEAFF. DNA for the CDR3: TGCGCCAGCAGCCAAGCGGCGGGGTTTGAAGCTTTCTTT.

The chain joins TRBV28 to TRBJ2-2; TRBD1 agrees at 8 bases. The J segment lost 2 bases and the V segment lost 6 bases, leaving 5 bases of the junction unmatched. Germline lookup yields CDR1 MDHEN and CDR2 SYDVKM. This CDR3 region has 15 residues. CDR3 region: CASSPGQDNTGELFF. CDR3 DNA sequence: TGTGCCAGCAGCCCGGGACAGGATAACACCGGGGAGCTGTTTTTT.

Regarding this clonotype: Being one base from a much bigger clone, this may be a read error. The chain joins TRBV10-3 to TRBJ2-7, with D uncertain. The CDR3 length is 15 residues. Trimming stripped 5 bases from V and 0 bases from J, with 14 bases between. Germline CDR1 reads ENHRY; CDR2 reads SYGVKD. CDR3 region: CAISPLGGDSYEQYF. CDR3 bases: TGTGCCATCAGTCCCCTGGGTGGAGACTCCTACGAGCAGTACTTC.

The CDR3 bases are TGCGCCAGCAGCTTGCTGGGTTGGGAAAAACTGTTTTTT. Translated: CASSLLGWEKLFF. The rearrangement links TRBV5-1 to TRBJ1-4; D not certain. The V end was cut by 1 base, the J end by 8 bases, with 9 bases between. The CDR3 covers 13 residues. Germline CDR1 and CDR2: SGHRS and YFSETQ.

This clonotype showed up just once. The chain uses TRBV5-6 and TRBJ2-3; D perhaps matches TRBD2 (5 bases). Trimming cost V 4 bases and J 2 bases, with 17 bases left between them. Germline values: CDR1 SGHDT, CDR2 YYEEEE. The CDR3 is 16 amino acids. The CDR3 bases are TGTGCCAGCAGCGCAGGACTCGTCCTAAACACAGATACGCAGTATTTT. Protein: CASSAGLVLNTDTQYF.

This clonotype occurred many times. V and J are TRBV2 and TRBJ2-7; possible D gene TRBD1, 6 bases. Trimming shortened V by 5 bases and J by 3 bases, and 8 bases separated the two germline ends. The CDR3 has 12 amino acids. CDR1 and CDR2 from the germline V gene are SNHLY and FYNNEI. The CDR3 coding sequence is TGTGCCAGCAGTCGGGACAACTACGAGCAGTACTTC. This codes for CASSRDNYEQYF.

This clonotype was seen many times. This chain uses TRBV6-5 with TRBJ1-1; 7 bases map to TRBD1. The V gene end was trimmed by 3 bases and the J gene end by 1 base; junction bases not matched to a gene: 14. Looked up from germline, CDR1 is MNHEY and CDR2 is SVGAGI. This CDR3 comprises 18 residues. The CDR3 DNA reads TGTGCCAGCAGTTATTTGGTTGAGTGGGAGGGGGCGAACACTGAAGCTTTCTTT. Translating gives CASSYLVEWEGANTEAFF.

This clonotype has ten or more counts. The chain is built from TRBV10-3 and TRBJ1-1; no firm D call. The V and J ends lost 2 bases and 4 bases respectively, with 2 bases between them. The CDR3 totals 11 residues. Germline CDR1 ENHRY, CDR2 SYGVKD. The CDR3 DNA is TGTGCCATCAGTGAGAGCACTGAAGCTTTCTTT. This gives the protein CAISESTEAFF.

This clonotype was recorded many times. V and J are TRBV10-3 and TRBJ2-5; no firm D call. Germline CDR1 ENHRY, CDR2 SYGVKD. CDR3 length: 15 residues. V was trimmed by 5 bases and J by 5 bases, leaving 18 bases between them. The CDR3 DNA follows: TGTGCCATCAGTAACCAGCCGGGCAATGAGGAGACCCAGTACTTC. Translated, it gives CAISNQPGNEETQYF.

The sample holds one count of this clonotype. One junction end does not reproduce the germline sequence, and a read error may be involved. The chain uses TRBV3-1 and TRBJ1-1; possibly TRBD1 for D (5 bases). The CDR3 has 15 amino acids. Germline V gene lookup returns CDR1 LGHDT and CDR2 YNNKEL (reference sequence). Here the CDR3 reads CANSQVWQGHTEAFF. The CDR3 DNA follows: TGTGCCAACAGCCAAGTATGGCAGGGCCACACTGAAGCTTTCTTT.

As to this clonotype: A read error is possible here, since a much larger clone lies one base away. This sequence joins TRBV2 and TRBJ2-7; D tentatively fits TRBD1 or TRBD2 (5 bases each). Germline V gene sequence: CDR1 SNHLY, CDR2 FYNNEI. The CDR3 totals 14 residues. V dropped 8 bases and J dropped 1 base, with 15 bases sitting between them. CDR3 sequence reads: CASVLGRVSYEQYF. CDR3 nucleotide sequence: TGTGCCAGCGTCCTGGGACGGGTTTCCTACGAGCAGTACTTC.

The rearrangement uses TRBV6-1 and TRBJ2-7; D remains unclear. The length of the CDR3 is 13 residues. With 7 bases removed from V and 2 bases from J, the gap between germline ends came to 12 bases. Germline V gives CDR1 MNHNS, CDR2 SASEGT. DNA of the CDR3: TGTGCCAGCACCAAAGCTGGGACCTACGAGCAGTACTTC. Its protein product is CASTKAGTYEQYF.

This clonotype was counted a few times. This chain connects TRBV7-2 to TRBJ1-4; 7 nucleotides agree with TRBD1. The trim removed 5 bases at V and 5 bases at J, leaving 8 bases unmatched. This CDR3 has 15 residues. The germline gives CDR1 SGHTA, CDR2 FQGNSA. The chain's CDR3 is CASSHRDSPNEKLFF. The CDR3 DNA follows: TGTGCCAGCAGCCACCGGGACAGCCCGAATGAAAAACTGTTTTTT.

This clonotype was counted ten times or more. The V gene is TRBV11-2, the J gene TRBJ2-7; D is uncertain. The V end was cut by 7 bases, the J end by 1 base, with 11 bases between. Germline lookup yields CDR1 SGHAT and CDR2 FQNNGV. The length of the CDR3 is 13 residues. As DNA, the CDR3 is TGTGCCAGCAAAGATTGGGTATCCTACGAGCAGTACTTC. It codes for CASKDWVSYEQYF. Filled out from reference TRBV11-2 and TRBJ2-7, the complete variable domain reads EAGVAQSPRYKIIEKRQSVAFWCNPISGHATLYWYQQILGQGPKLLIQFQNNGVVDDSQLPKDRFSAERLKGVDSTLKIQPAKLEDSAVYLCASKDWVSYEQYFGPGTRLTVT.

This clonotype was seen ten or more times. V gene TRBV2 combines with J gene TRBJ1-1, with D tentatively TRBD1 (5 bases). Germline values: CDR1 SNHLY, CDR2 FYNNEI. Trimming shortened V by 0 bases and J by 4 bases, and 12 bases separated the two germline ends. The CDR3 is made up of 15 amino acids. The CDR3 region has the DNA TGTGCCAGCAGTGAAGCGACAGTTACTACCACTGAAGCTTTCTTT. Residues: CASSEATVTTTEAFF.

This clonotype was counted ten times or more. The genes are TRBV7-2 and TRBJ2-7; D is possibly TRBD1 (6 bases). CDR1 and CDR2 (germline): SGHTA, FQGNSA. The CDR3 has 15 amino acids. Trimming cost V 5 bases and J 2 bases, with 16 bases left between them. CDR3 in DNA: TGTGCCAGCAGCCTGGACAGCAATATGCCCTACGAGCAGTACTTC. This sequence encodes CASSLDSNMPYEQYF. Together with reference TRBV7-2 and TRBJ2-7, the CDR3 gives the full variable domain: GAGVSQSPSNKVTEKGKDVELRCDPISGHTALYWYRQSLGQGLEFLIYFQGNSAPDKSGLPSDRFSAERTGGSVSTLTIQRTQQEDSAVYLCASSLDSNMPYEQYFGPGTRLTVT.

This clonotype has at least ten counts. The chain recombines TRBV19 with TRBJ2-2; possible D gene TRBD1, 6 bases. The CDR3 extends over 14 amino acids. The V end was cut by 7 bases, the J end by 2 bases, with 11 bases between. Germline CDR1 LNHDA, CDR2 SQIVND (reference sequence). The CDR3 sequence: CASNDRHNTGELFF. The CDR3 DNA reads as TGTGCCAGTAATGACAGGCATAACACCGGGGAGCTGTTTTTT.

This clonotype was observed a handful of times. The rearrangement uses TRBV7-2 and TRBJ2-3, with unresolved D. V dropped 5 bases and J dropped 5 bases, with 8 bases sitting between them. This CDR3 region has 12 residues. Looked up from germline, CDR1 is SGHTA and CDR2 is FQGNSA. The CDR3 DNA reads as TGTGCCAGCAGCAAGACTGGAGATACGCAGTATTTT. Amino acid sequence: CASSKTGDTQYF.

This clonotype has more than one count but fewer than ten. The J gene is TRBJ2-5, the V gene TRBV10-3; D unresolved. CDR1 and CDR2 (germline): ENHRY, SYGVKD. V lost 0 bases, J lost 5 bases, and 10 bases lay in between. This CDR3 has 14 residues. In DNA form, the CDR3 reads TGTGCCATCAGTGAGTCGAGTAGGGATGAGACCCAGTACTTC. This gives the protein CAISESSRDETQYF.

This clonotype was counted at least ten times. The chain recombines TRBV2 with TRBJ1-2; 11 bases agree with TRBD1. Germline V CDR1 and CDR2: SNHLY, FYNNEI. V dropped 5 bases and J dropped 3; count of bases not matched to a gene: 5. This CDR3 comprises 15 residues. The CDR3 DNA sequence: TGTGCCAGCAGTACCTGGGACAGGGGGGACTATGGCTACACCTTC. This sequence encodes CASSTWDRGDYGYTF. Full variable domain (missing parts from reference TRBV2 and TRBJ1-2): EPEVTQTPSHQVTQMGQEVILRCVPISNHLYFYWYRQILGQKVEFLVSFYNNEISEKSEIFDDQFSVERPDGSNFTLKIRSTKLEDSAMYFCASSTWDRGDYGYTFGSGTRLTVV.

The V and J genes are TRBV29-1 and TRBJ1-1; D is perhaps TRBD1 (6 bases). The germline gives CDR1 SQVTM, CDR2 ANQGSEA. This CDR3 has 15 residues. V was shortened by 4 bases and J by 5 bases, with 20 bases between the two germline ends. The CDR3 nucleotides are TGCAGCGTTGTTCCCGTTCGGGGGCCTAGGACTGAAGCTTTCTTT. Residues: CSVVPVRGPRTEAFF.

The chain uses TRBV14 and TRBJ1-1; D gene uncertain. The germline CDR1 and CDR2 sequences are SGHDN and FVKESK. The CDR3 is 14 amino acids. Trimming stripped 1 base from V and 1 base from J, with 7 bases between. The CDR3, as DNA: TGTGCCAGCAGCCAAGCGTTGGAGAACACTGAAGCTTTCTTT. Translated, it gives CASSQALENTEAFF.

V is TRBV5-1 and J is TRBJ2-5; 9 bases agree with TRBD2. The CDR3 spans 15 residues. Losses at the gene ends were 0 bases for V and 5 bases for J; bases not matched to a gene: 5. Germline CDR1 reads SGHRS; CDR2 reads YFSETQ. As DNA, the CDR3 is TGCGCCAGCAGCTTGGGGCCTAGCGGGAAGGAGACCCAGTACTTC. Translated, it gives CASSLGPSGKETQYF.

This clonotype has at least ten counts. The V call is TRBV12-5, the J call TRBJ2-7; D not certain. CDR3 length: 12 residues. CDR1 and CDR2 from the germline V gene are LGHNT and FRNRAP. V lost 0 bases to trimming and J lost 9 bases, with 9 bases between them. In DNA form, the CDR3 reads TGTGCTAGTGGTTTGGTCGAGAACGGGCAGTACTTC. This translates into CASGLVENGQYF.